This T cell receptor beta chain was identified during a study of cytomegalovirus exposure and HLA in healthy donors. PCR employed 60 Vbeta and 13 Jbeta primers. The method was immunoSEQ multiplex PCR; TCRdb's version includes in-frame clones alone and lacks a portion of them. Altogether tens of thousands of clones are present, roughly 79% being singletons, with the ten largest covering 1.6%. This receptor was identified in a man in his forties in good health and CMV-seronegative. Sequenced: PBMCs.

CDR3 amino acids: CASKAWDRVRGYTF. CDR3 bases: TGTGCCAGCAAAGCTTGGGACAGGGTGCGTGGCTACACCTTC. V and J are TRBV6-1 and TRBJ1-2; 9 bases align to TRBD1. The V gene's germline CDR1 is MNHNS and CDR2 SASEGT. The CDR3 consists of 14 residues. V lost 7 bases and J lost 7; bases outside the gene matches: 10.